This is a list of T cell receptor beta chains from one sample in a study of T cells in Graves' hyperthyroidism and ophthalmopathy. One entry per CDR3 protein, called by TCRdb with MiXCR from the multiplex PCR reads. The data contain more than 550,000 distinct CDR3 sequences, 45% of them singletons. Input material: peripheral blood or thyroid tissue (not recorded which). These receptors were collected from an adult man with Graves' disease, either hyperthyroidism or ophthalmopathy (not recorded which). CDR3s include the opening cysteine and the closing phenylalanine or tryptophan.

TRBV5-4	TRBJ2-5	CASSFALEETQYF
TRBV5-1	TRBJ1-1	CASSFGPGTEAFF
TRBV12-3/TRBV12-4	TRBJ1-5	CASSLLAQPQHF
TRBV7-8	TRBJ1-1	CASSLEGGIRSQAFF
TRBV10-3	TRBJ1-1	CAISRQGGDTEAFF
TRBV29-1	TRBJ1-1	CSVERVGGASEAFF
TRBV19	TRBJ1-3	CASSIGRASGNTIYF
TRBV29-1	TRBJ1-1	CSGGQGAEAFF
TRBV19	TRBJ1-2	CASSIGTANYGYTF
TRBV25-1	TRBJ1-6	CASSARLSSYNSPLHF